This TCR beta chain came from a study of neurological immune-mediated disorders. The CDR3 is made up of 15 amino acids. V was cut by 4 bases and J by 4 bases, with 16 bases left in between. In germline, CDR1 is MNHEY, CDR2 SVGAGI. At least ten counts were recorded for this clonotype. Its cognate antigen is unknown. 1 million sorted CD4+ or CD8+ T cells made each library. General study points: There were no CDR3 amino acid sequences shared by expanded clones across subjects, a result suggesting private repertoires in all groups.

cDNA was made by 5'RACE with 10-nucleotide random UMIs. MiXCR, applied by TCRdb to the 5' RACE reads, yields one record per CDR3 protein. This sample carries some 37,000 distinct CDR3 sequences, more than 4.5% of them seen once, and the ten largest clones take 9%. The sample consisted of CD4+ T cells from blood. This sequence was found in a man aged 18 to 30 in good health. The chain links TRBV6-5 to TRBJ2-5; tentative D call: TRBD2 (6 bases). This CDR3 reads CASSSTSYPIETQYF. The CDR3 nucleotides read TGTGCCAGCAGTTCTACTAGCTACCCCATAGAGACCCAGTACTTC.